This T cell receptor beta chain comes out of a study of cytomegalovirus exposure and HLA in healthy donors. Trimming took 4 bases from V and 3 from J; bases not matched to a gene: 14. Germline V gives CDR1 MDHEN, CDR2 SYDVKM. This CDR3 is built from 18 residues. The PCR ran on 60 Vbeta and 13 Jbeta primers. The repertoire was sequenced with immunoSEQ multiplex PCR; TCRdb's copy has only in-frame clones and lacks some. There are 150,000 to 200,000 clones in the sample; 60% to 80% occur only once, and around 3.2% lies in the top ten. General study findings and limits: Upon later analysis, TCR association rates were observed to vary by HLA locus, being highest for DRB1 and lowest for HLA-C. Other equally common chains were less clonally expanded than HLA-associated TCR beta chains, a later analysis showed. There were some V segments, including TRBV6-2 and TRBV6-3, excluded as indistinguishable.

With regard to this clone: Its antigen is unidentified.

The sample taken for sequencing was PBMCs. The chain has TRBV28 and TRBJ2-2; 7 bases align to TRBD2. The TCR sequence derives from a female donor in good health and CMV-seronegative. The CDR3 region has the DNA TGTGCCAGCAGTTATACTTGGGGAGCGGGATTTGACACCGGGGAGCTGTTTTTT. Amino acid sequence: CASSYTWGAGFDTGELFF. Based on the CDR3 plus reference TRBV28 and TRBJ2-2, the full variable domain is DVKVTQSSRYLVKRTGEKVFLECVQDMDHENMFWYRQDPGLGLRLIYFSYDVKMKEKGDIPEGYSVSREKKERFSLILESASTNQTSMYLCASSYTWGAGFDTGELFFGEGSRLTVL.